The T cell receptor (beta chain) under discussion was sequenced for a study of blood T cell repertoires in COVID-19 (dated by TCRdb to the early 2020s). With respect to the entire study: Samples covering the acute and convalescent phases of COVID-19 were provided by collaborators in the United States, Italy and Spain. HLA class I and class II types, where available, came from metadata supplied by the sample provider rather than from assay-based typing. The sample metadata nearly always contained a de-identified subject ID, COVID-19 status, age in years and sex. Subjects who had been exposed to COVID-19, were actively infected with it, or had recovered from it provided the deeply sampled blood TCRbeta repertoires that made up the dataset. The material from the prospective study consisted of cDNA or gDNA derived from T cells, B-cell-depleted T cells, or PBMCs. The repertoires were released in a freely available public database intended as a resource for research on the immune response to SARS-CoV-2. Samples came from the ongoing ImmuneRACE study (first 160 participants) plus 1,254 subjects from 6 global collaborators. What the research found in general, with its limitations: The amount of clinical and demographic metadata varied by source and participant and was provided uncurated.

Whole blood was collected in K2EDTA tubes by collaborating institutions according to the institutions' own protocols. Collaborator samples were shipped for TCRbeta analysis as frozen whole blood, isolated PBMCs, or DNA extracted from either sample type. The immunoSEQ Assay, a bias-controlled multiplex PCR, was used to amplify TCRbeta CDR3 regions from genomic DNA. Processing in the source paper ran as follows. Nucleated cell counts per sample were estimated from amplification of reference gene primers within the assay. To quantify the absolute abundance of each unique TCRbeta CDR3 rearrangement, sequence reads were collapsed and filtered. For each sample, productive Simpson clonality was calculated as the square root of Simpson's diversity index over productive rearrangements. TCRdb stores this immuneACCESS table with in-frame sequences only. Part of the clones is absent; in the studies checked, under half of the shortfall reflects unresolved V genes, and no reason is known for the rest. V and J calls and clone size follow that table, whereas D and trimming were derived from the DNA. The sample profile shows over 120,000 clones; about 85% of them were found once. Of the sample, more than 2% is held by the ten largest clones.

V lost 6 bases and J lost 9 bases, and the count of bases not matched to a germline gene is 10. CDR1 MNHEY and CDR2 SVGAGI were looked up in the germline V gene. CDR3 length: 14 amino acids, cysteine to phenylalanine. This entry keeps only the CDR3 DNA: 42 bases, framed from base 1. Regarding this clone: Its antigen remains unidentified. Per-nucleotide qualities are absent, and no much larger clonotype sits a single base away.

The sample taken for sequencing was peripheral blood. The receptor's source is a human donor with acute or convalescent COVID-19. The donor label of this sample is uncertain. In this chain, TRBV6-5 is recombined with TRBJ1-5, and 8 junction bases match TRBD1. CDR3 sequence: CASREKDRAGPQHF. The nucleotide sequence reads TGTGCCAGCAGAGAGAAGGACAGGGCGGGGCCCCAGCATTTT.